This TCR beta chain was captured in a study of blood T cells in healthy people across ages. This CDR3 comprises 14 residues. Germline values: CDR1 LGHDT, CDR2 YNNKEL (reference sequence). The junction had 3 bases not matched to a gene; V was cut back by 1 base and J by 7 bases. Notes on the study in general: Both naive CD4+ cell counts and diversity were greater in long-lived donors than in aged donors. Getting older went along with TCR beta diversity per million T cells dropping roughly linearly.

Turning to this clonotype: Its antigen remains unidentified.

With a J-beta primer mix and a sample-barcoded 5' primer, a second PCR ran about 6 to 11 cycles. Every molecule of cDNA carried a tag from a template-switch adaptor with 12 random nucleotides. TCRdb reprocessed the 5' RACE reads via MiXCR and lists one record per CDR3 protein. The sample includes 1.5 million to 2 million distinct CDR3 sequences, roughly 27% of them seen just once. Input material: blood. This chain joins TRBV3-1 and TRBJ2-1, with 8 positions matching TRBD2. This clonotype was sampled from a woman in her thirties in good health. The CDR3 nucleotides are TGTGCCAGCAGCCAAGCGGGGGGGCCGAATGAGCAGTTCTTC. This translates into CASSQAGGPNEQFF.